The 26 T cell receptor beta chains given below trace back to one sample, sequenced in a study of control samples from healthy donors and cancer patients. Sequencing used immunoSEQ multiplex PCR; TCRdb keeps in-frame clones, though not all of them. The sample consists of 100,000 to 150,000 clones, 90% of them appearing once. Material: blood. Source of these receptors: a man aged 18 to 35 in good health.

The rearrangement uses TRBV7-3 and TRBJ2-7, with a tentative D call TRBD1 (6 bases). V was cut by 0 bases and J by 0 bases, with 21 bases left in between. Germline V gene sequence: CDR1 SGHTA, CDR2 FQGTGA. CDR3 length: 19 residues. The CDR3 loop reads CASSLTTLSPRDTSYEQYF. DNA for the CDR3: TGTGCCAGCAGCTTAACTACGCTCAGCCCCCGGGACACCTCCTACGAGCAGTACTTC.

In the case of this clone: Other DNA sequences within the sample encode an identical CDR3. The V gene is TRBV7-3, the J gene TRBJ1-2; TRBD1 matches 7 bases. V gave up 5 bases and J gave up 2 bases; unmatched junction bases: 2. CDR1 is SGHTA, CDR2 FQGTGA, per germline. CDR3 size: 13 residues. CDR3 protein: CASSPGQNYGYTF. The CDR3 bases are TGTGCCAGCAGCCCGGGACAGAACTATGGCTACACCTTC. The variable domain in full, with the rest retrieved from reference TRBV7-3 and TRBJ1-2, is GAGVSQTPSNKVTEKGKYVELRCDPISGHTALYWYRQSLGQGPEFLIYFQGTGAADDSGLPNDRFFAVRPEGSVSTLKIQRTERGDSAVYLCASSPGQNYGYTFGSGTRLTVV.

This rearrangement joins TRBV6-5 to TRBJ2-3; D remains ambiguous. This CDR3 spans 13 amino acids. CDR1 MNHEY and CDR2 SVGAGI come from the germline V gene. The V end was cut by 6 bases, the J end by 0 bases, with 7 bases between. In nucleotides, the CDR3 is TGTGCCAGCAGGACCACCAGCACAGATACGCAGTATTTT. Its translation is CASRTTSTDTQYF.

The chain uses TRBV13 and TRBJ2-7; tentatively, D is TRBD2 (5 bases). This CDR3 has 13 residues. Germline V CDR1 and CDR2: PRHDT, FYEKMQ (reference sequence). Trimming removed 1 base from V and 2 bases from J, with 6 bases in between. The CDR3 sequence is CASSLDGAYEQYF. For the CDR3, the DNA is TGTGCCAGCAGCTTAGACGGGGCCTACGAGCAGTACTTC.

The chain combines TRBV9 with TRBJ1-3; TRBD1 is a possible D gene (6 bases). The V and J ends lost 3 bases and 2 bases respectively, with 12 bases between them. The CDR3 has 15 amino acids. Per the germline V gene, CDR1 is SGDLS and CDR2 is YYNGEE. The CDR3 sequence is CASSAPSGAGNTIYF. The CDR3 bases are TGTGCCAGCAGCGCTCCATCAGGGGCTGGAAACACCATATATTTT.

The rearrangement joins TRBV9 to TRBJ1-5; 9 nucleotides match TRBD1. Germline V gives CDR1 SGDLS, CDR2 YYNGEE. Losses at the gene ends were 0 bases for V and 7 bases for J; bases not matched to a gene: 5. This CDR3 is 15 amino acids long. The CDR3 nucleotides read TGTGCCAGCAGCGTAGGTGACAGGGGGGGACAGCCCCAGCATTTT. Residues: CASSVGDRGGQPQHF.

This clone was recorded a few times. The V and J genes are TRBV18 and TRBJ1-2; 8 bases match TRBD1. CDR3 size: 15 residues. The junction had 8 bases not matched to a gene; V was cut back by 0 bases and J by 8 bases. Germline V gene sequence: CDR1 KGHSH, CDR2 LQKENI. As DNA, the CDR3 is TGTGCCAGCTCACCACCAGGAGGGACAGGCAACGGCTACACCTTC. Translation gives CASSPPGGTGNGYTF.

The chain joins TRBV20-1 to TRBJ2-5, with no clear D. This CDR3 contains 14 residues. V lost 3 bases, J lost 3 bases, and 14 bases lay in between. CDR1 DFQATT and CDR2 SNEGSKA come from the germline V gene (reference sequence). The CDR3 DNA follows: TGCAGTGCTAGTGGGCGGATGCTGGAAGAGACCCAGTACTTC. It specifies CSASGRMLEETQYF.

Concerning this clone itself: Distinct nucleotide sequences in the sample also encode this CDR3. The chain couples TRBV7-9 to TRBJ2-1, with D uncertain. CDR3 length equals 12 residues. V lost 1 base to trimming and J lost 7 bases, with 5 bases between them. Germline values: CDR1 SEHNR, CDR2 FQNEAQ (reference sequence). CDR3 nucleotide sequence: TGTGCCAGCAGCTTAGGGCTTAATGAGCAGTTCTTC. This translates into CASSLGLNEQFF.

The rearrangement links TRBV15 to TRBJ2-1; D is ambiguous. CDR3 size: 14 residues. Germline V CDR1 and CDR2: LNHNV, YYDKDF (reference sequence). The V end lost 4 bases, the J end lost 9 bases, and 16 bases lay between the germline ends. The CDR3 DNA follows: TGTGCCACCAGCACCCTCACGAAGCCCAGTGAGCAGTTCTTC. Translating it yields CATSTLTKPSEQFF.

CDR3 residues: CASSLVPGLAGGYTGELFF. For the CDR3, the DNA is TGCGCCAGCAGCTTGGTTCCGGGACTAGCGGGAGGGTACACCGGGGAGCTGTTTTTT. The chain couples TRBV5-1 to TRBJ2-2, with 16 bases fitting TRBD2. J lost 3 bases, V lost 0 bases, and 5 bases had no gene match. From germline, CDR1 is SGHRS and CDR2 YFSETQ. The length of the CDR3 is 19 residues.

The CDR3 region is CASSGDTPSTDTQYF. The CDR3 region has the DNA TGTGCCAGCAGTGGGGACACCCCTAGCACAGATACGCAGTATTTT. The chain combines TRBV2 with TRBJ2-3; the D gene is possibly TRBD1 (6 bases). V lost 4 bases, J lost 0 bases, and 11 bases lay in between. The CDR3 is 15 amino acids. The germline V gene has CDR1 SNHLY and CDR2 FYNNEI.

This clone was seen a handful of times. This rearrangement joins TRBV27 to TRBJ2-7; tentative D call: TRBD1 (6 bases). The CDR3 runs to 13 residues. CDR1 is MNHEY, CDR2 SMNVEV, per germline (reference sequence). The V and J ends lost 5 bases and 7 bases respectively, with 15 bases between them. The CDR3 DNA sequence: TGTGCCAGCAGTACCCAACAGGGAAGAGAGCAGTACGTC. Encoded protein: CASSTQQGREQYV.

This clone was picked up a small number of times. The rearrangement joins TRBV2 to TRBJ1-5, with no clear D. CDR1 and CDR2 (germline): SNHLY, FYNNEI. There are 12 residues in the CDR3. Trimming took off 7 bases at V and 4 bases at J, with 8 bases between the two ends. The CDR3 protein is CASTPKNQPQHF. Written as DNA, the CDR3 is TGTGCCAGCACTCCCAAAAATCAGCCCCAGCATTTT.

As to this clone: The junction departs from the called germline gene at one end, perhaps through a read error. The rearrangement joins TRBV9 to TRBJ2-1, with 8 nucleotides matching TRBD2. The CDR3 loop spans 15 amino acids. Germline V gene data show CDR1 as SGDLS and CDR2 as YYNGEE. CDR3 region: CASSEVGTRENEQLF. CDR3 DNA sequence: TGTGCCAGCAGCGAGGTGGGGACTAGAGAAAATGAGCAGCTCTTC.

This clone was picked up a small number of times. The chain recombines TRBV2 with TRBJ2-7; possibly TRBD1 for D (6 bases). Trimming pared 3 bases from V and 2 bases from J, leaving 11 bases between. Germline-derived CDR1 and CDR2 are SNHLY and FYNNEI. This CDR3 contains 14 residues. The CDR3 DNA sequence: TGTGCCAGCAGTGATACAGGGCCAGCCTACGAGCAGTACTTC. Translated: CASSDTGPAYEQYF.

CDR3: CASSLASGGGKLFF. CDR3 coding DNA: TGTGCCAGCAGCTTGGCCTCAGGGGGCGGGAAACTGTTTTTT. This sequence joins TRBV5-6 and TRBJ1-4, with 8 bases fitting TRBD1. With V trimmed by 0 bases and J by 11 bases, 6 bases remained unmatched. CDR1 SGHDT and CDR2 YYEEEE come from the germline V gene. This CDR3 spans 14 amino acids. Based on the CDR3 plus reference TRBV5-6 and TRBJ1-4, the full variable domain is DAGVTQSPTHLIKTRGQQVTLRCSPKSGHDTVSWYQQALGQGPQFIFQYYEEEERQRGNFPDRFSGHQFPNYSSELNVNALLLGDSALYLCASSLASGGGKLFFGSGTQLSVL.

This sequence joins TRBV30 and TRBJ2-5; 9 positions agree with TRBD2. With V trimmed by 4 bases and J by 1 base, 4 bases remained unmatched. Germline loops: CDR1 GTSNPN, CDR2 SVGIG (reference sequence). The CDR3 consists of 14 residues. This chain's CDR3 is CAWTGREGQETQYF. The CDR3 DNA is TGTGCCTGGACCGGGCGGGAGGGCCAAGAGACCCAGTACTTC.

This clone appeared a single time. The V gene is TRBV5-6, the J gene TRBJ1-3, with a tentative D call TRBD1 (6 bases). V was cut by 4 bases and J by 0 bases, with 17 bases left in between. This CDR3 spans 17 amino acids. Germline values: CDR1 SGHDT, CDR2 YYEEEE. CDR3 DNA sequence: TGTGCCAGCAGCCGGCGGACAGAAAGAGTCTCTGGAAACACCATATATTTT. It is translated as CASSRRTERVSGNTIYF. Filled out from reference TRBV5-6 and TRBJ1-3, the complete variable domain reads DAGVTQSPTHLIKTRGQQVTLRCSPKSGHDTVSWYQQALGQGPQFIFQYYEEEERQRGNFPDRFSGHQFPNYSSELNVNALLLGDSALYLCASSRRTERVSGNTIYFGEGSWLTVV.

This clone appeared a few times. The chain joins TRBV2 to TRBJ2-3; D is undetermined. Germline values: CDR1 SNHLY, CDR2 FYNNEI. CDR3 size: 14 residues. Between the trimmed V and J ends, which lost 9 bases and 0 bases, there was a span of 13 bases. CDR3 DNA sequence: TGTGCCAGTCTAGACTCTACTAGCACAGATACGCAGTATTTT. Protein product: CASLDSTSTDTQYF. The full variable domain, rest sourced from reference TRBV2 and TRBJ2-3, is EPEVTQTPSHQVTQMGQEVILRCVPISNHLYFYWYRQILGQKVEFLVSFYNNEISEKSEIFDDQFSVERPDGSNFTLKIRSTKLEDSAMYFCASLDSTSTDTQYFGPGTRLTVL.

V and J are TRBV2 and TRBJ2-1, with 13 bases identical to TRBD2. Germline CDR1 is SNHLY and CDR2 is FYNNEI. The CDR3 has 19 residues. Trimming removed 4 bases from V and 2 bases from J; junction bases left unmatched: 11. The CDR3 here is CASSGGGTSGVPAYNEQFF. Written as DNA, the CDR3 is TGTGCCAGCAGTGGAGGGGGGACTAGCGGGGTTCCTGCCTACAATGAGCAGTTCTTC.

This clone has a single count. The CDR3 DNA follows: TGCGCCAGCAGCCAAGACATAGGGCTAGCCTACGAGCAGTACGTC. This sequence encodes CASSQDIGLAYEQYV. The chain uses TRBV4-1 and TRBJ2-7; D remains unclear. In germline, CDR1 is MGHRA, CDR2 YSYEKL. The CDR3 runs to 15 residues. Deletions cut 0 bases from V and 2 bases from J, with 11 bases between.

The V and J genes are TRBV30 and TRBJ1-1; D is ambiguous. Deletions cut 0 bases from V and 0 bases from J, with 11 bases between. Germline assignment: CDR1 GTSNPN and CDR2 SVGIG (reference sequence). CDR3 length: 15 residues. The CDR3 sequence is CAWSVLGLMNTEAFF. As DNA, the CDR3 is TGTGCCTGGAGTGTACTCGGTCTCATGAACACTGAAGCTTTCTTT.

As to this clone: One end of the junction is discordant with germline, which a read error may explain. J is TRBJ1-2 and V is TRBV29-1; the D is unclear. Germline-derived CDR1 and CDR2 are SQVTM and ANQGSEA. This CDR3 comprises 14 residues. In DNA, the CDR3 is TGCAGCGTTTCGTCGGCAGAGTCTAAATATGGCTACACCTTC. This encodes CSVSSAESKYGYTF.

The chain recombines TRBV12-5 with TRBJ1-1; D remains unclear. The CDR3 has 14 residues. V lost 4 bases and J lost 0, with 9 bases in between. The germline CDR1 and CDR2 sequences are LGHNT and FRNRAP. The CDR3 DNA is TGTGCTAGTGGTTCGGCGGAGTTGAACACTGAAGCTTTCTTT. Translated: CASGSAELNTEAFF.

The chain uses TRBV5-8 and TRBJ2-1, with D perhaps matching TRBD1 or TRBD2 (6 bases each). This CDR3 has 15 residues. Germline lookup yields CDR1 SGHTS and CDR2 YDEGEE. V was cut by 0 bases and J by 2 bases, with 9 bases left in between. In nucleotides, the CDR3 is TGTGCCAGCAGCTTGGTGGGGGGCCCCTACAATGAGCAGTTCTTC. Translation gives CASSLVGGPYNEQFF.